The 29 T cell receptor beta chains given below trace back to one sample, sequenced in a study of immune heterogeneity within non-small cell lung tumors. Template input, which was bulk tumor genomic DNA, totaled 600 to 700 ng per sample. Several widely spaced biopsies per primary tumor were taken during surgery. With untreated, newly diagnosed non-small cell lung cancer, the patients went on to undergo curative surgery. The authors amplified TCR beta CDR3 by multiplex PCR with 32 V and 13 J primers. One entry per CDR3 protein results from TCRdb running MiXCR on the multiplex PCR reads. The repertoire consists of 2,000 to 2,500 distinct CDR3 sequences, with about a quarter occurring once and the leading ten covering 15% to 20%. Sequenced material: lung tumor tissue. These receptors all come from a man in his 60s with non-small cell lung cancer.

As DNA, the CDR3 is TGTGCCAGCAGCGCCCAAACAGGGGACACTGAAGCTTTCTTT. This gives the protein CASSAQTGDTEAFF. The genes are TRBV7-8 and TRBJ1-1, with TRBD1 matching over 7 bases. Per germline, CDR1 SGHVS and CDR2 FQNEAQ. This CDR3 has 14 residues. V was clipped by 5 bases and J by 3 bases; unmatched bases: 6. The full variable domain, rest sourced from reference TRBV7-8 and TRBJ1-1, is GAGVSQSPRYKVAKRGQDVALRCDPISGHVSLFWYQQALGQGPEFLTYFQNEAQLDKSGLPSDRFFAERPEGSVSTLKIQRTQQEDSAVYLCASSAQTGDTEAFFGQGTRLTVV.

In its sample, this clonotype is medium-sized. The chain employs TRBV6-1 and TRBJ2-1; D is possibly TRBD2 (6 bases). The length of the CDR3 is 13 residues. V lost 10 bases, J lost 5 bases, and 15 bases lay in between. From germline, CDR1 is MNHNS and CDR2 SASEGT. The CDR3 is CATSGESHNEQFF. In nucleotides, the CDR3 is TGTGCCACCTCGGGAGAATCCCACAATGAGCAGTTCTTC.

In its sample, this clonotype was seen once. The chain couples TRBV12-3 or TRBV12-4 to TRBJ1-1; D gene unclear. V was clipped by 2 bases and J by 6 bases, with 7 bases between them. The CDR3 is made up of 12 amino acids. The CDR3 loop reads CASSLRFAEAFF. CDR3 bases: TGTGCCAGCAGTTTAAGGTTCGCTGAAGCTTTCTTT.

This clonotype is medium-sized (0.01 to 0.1%) within its sample. CDR3 region: CASSLRHFPRGGHEQYF. In nucleotides, the CDR3 is TGTGCCAGCAGCTTGAGACACTTCCCAAGGGGAGGCCACGAGCAGTACTTC. The V and J genes are TRBV5-5 and TRBJ2-7; possibly TRBD2 for D (6 bases). The CDR3 totals 17 residues. The V and J ends lost 1 base and 5 bases respectively, with 22 bases between them. From germline, CDR1 is SGHKS and CDR2 YYEKEE (reference sequence).

The J gene is TRBJ2-2, the V gene TRBV28; maybe TRBD2 (6 bases). V lost 2 bases and J lost 2, with 12 bases in between. CDR3 length equals 16 residues. Germline assignment: CDR1 MDHEN and CDR2 SYDVKM. Here the CDR3 reads CASSLLHGRNTGELFF. DNA for the CDR3: TGTGCCAGCAGTTTACTCCACGGGAGAAACACCGGGGAGCTGTTTTTT.

This clonotype is judged medium-sized. The CDR3 protein is CSARDSRRTDTQYF. The CDR3 region has the DNA TGCAGTGCTAGAGATTCCAGGAGGACAGATACGCAGTATTTT. J is TRBJ2-3 and V is TRBV20-1; D might be TRBD2 (5 bases). The CDR3 runs 14 residues. Germline CDR1 reads DFQATT; CDR2 reads SNEGSKA (reference sequence). The ends were cut back, 0 bases at V and 3 bases at J, with 10 bases in the middle.

The sample holds a few counts of this clonotype. The chain is built from TRBV24-1 and TRBJ2-5; a weak D match, TRBD2 (6 bases). The CDR3 extends over 15 amino acids. V gave up 0 bases and J gave up 5 bases, with 12 bases separating them. From germline, CDR1 is KGHDR and CDR2 SFDVKD. The CDR3 loop reads CATSDLASASETQYF. CDR3 sequence (DNA): TGTGCCACCAGTGATTTGGCTAGCGCGAGCGAGACCCAGTACTTC.

The chain uses TRBV2 and TRBJ1-5; D gene unclear. Germline loops: CDR1 SNHLY, CDR2 FYNNEI. The CDR3 loop spans 14 amino acids. V gave up 7 bases and J gave up 2 bases, with 12 bases separating them. CDR3 nucleotides: TGTGCCAGCACCGTCCCAGGTGGCAATCAGCCCCAGCATTTT. It encodes CASTVPGGNQPQHF.

This clonotype is judged medium-sized (0.01 to 0.1%). CDR3 residues: CASSFRQGAGYEQYF. The DNA for the CDR3 is TGTGCCAGCAGTTTCAGACAGGGGGCCGGCTACGAGCAGTACTTC. The chain recombines TRBV27 with TRBJ2-7, with 10 nucleotides matching TRBD1. There are 15 residues in the CDR3. The junction had 5 bases not matched to a gene; V was cut back by 3 bases and J by 3 bases. Per the germline V gene, CDR1 is MNHEY and CDR2 is SMNVEV (reference sequence).

Sample share makes this clonotype medium-sized (0.01 to 0.1%). The rearrangement links TRBV10-3 to TRBJ1-2; D ambiguous. The germline V gene has CDR1 ENHRY and CDR2 SYGVKD. The V end lost 5 bases, the J end lost 0 bases, and 10 bases lay between the germline ends. The CDR3 is made up of 14 amino acids. This CDR3 reads CAISPSQPNYGYTF. The CDR3 nucleotides are TGTGCCATCAGTCCTTCGCAGCCTAACTATGGCTACACCTTC.

By frequency in the sample, this clonotype is medium-sized. V and J are TRBV9 and TRBJ2-3, with 7 positions matching TRBD1. V dropped 4 bases and J dropped 2; count of bases not matched to a gene: 7. The CDR3 runs to 15 residues. The germline V gene encodes CDR1 SGDLS and CDR2 YYNGEE. In nucleotides, the CDR3 is TGTGCCAGCAGCCCCTGGGACAGCGACACAGATACGCAGTATTTT. Its protein product is CASSPWDSDTDTQYF.

Comments on this clonotype: Since a much larger clone is just one base distant, this may be a read error. The gene calls are TRBV6-1 and TRBJ1-2; the D gene is possibly TRBD1 (5 bases). Germline V gene data show CDR1 as MNHNS and CDR2 as SASEGT. V gave up 5 bases and J gave up 0 bases, with 13 bases separating them. This CDR3 has 15 amino acids. CDR3 loop: CASSNAGRTNYGYTF. For the CDR3, the DNA is TGTGCCAGCAGTAACGCGGGACGTACTAACTATGGCTACACCTTC.

By frequency in the sample, this clonotype is large (0.1 to 1%). The gene calls are TRBV11-2 and TRBJ2-7; 11 bases fit TRBD2. The V and J ends lost 1 base and 2 bases, in that order; junction bases with no gene match: 7. CDR3 length: 17 amino acids. Germline V CDR1 and CDR2: SGHAT, FQNNGV. CDR3 bases: TGTGCCAGCAGCTTAGTCGCTAGCGGGAGGCCACCCTACGAGCAGTACTTC. Its protein product is CASSLVASGRPPYEQYF.

Concerning this clonotype itself: Relative to the germline gene, one junction end is altered; a read error may explain this. The chain uses TRBV12-3 or TRBV12-4 and TRBJ2-1, with 10 bases that match TRBD1. The CDR3 covers 14 residues. This chain's CDR3 is CASSSGQGYNEQSF. The CDR3 region has the DNA TGTGCCAGCAGTTCGGGACAGGGGTACAATGAGCAGTCCTTC.

The sample holds a few counts of this clonotype. The CDR3 DNA is TGTGCCAGCAACCCGAAAGGGGGCAGGGGAATTTCTACAGATACGCAGTATTTT. This sequence encodes CASNPKGGRGISTDTQYF. This chain joins TRBV7-9 and TRBJ2-3; 7 nucleotides line up with TRBD1. The CDR3 runs 18 residues. Germline loops: CDR1 SEHNR, CDR2 FQNEAQ (reference sequence). The trim removed 7 bases at V and 3 bases at J, leaving 19 bases unmatched.

This chain links TRBV5-6 with TRBJ2-1, with TRBD1 as a possible D gene (5 bases). Germline CDR1 and CDR2: SGHDT and YYEEEE. V was trimmed by 0 bases and J by 6 bases, leaving 10 bases between them. This CDR3 contains 14 residues. CDR3 residues: CASSLGLGPNEQFF. The CDR3 DNA is TGTGCCAGCAGCTTGGGACTGGGGCCCAATGAGCAGTTCTTC.

Note on this clonotype: This may arise from a read error, as a much more abundant clone is one base away. The chain has TRBV3-1 and TRBJ2-1, with D perhaps matching TRBD2 (5 bases). Germline V gives CDR1 LGHDT, CDR2 YNNKEL (reference sequence). The CDR3 is made up of 14 amino acids. V lost 1 base and J 9 bases, leaving 13 bases between the germline ends. The DNA for the CDR3 is TGTGCCAGCAGCCAAGGACTATGGGGTGGTGAGCAGTTCTTC. This translates into CASSQGLWGGEQFF.

This clonotype has only a few counts. V usage is TRBV29-1 and J usage is TRBJ2-7, with 9 bases identical to TRBD1. J gave up 1 base and V 0 bases, and 4 bases lay outside the gene matches. Germline-derived CDR1 and CDR2 are SQVTM and ANQGSEA. The CDR3 is 15 amino acids. In nucleotides, the CDR3 is TGCAGCGTTGAAGACCCGGGACAGGGATCCTACGAGCAGTACTTC. It specifies CSVEDPGQGSYEQYF.

By share, this clonotype counts as medium-sized (0.01 to 0.1%). The V call is TRBV10-1, the J call TRBJ1-1; D is possibly TRBD1 (5 bases). V shed 6 bases and J shed 3 bases, with 11 bases lying between them. The germline V gene has CDR1 WNHNN and CDR2 SYGVQD (reference sequence). The CDR3 sequence is 13 residues long. The CDR3 region is CASSLPGHTEAFF. Here the CDR3 DNA reads TGCGCCAGCAGCCTACCGGGGCACACTGAAGCTTTCTTT.

This clonotype has more than one count but fewer than ten. The chain has TRBV7-2 and TRBJ2-3; TRBD2 might be the D (5 bases). Trimming pared 0 bases from V and 0 bases from J, leaving 10 bases between. The CDR3 is 16 residues long. Germline values: CDR1 SGHTA, CDR2 FQGNSA. CDR3 DNA sequence: TGTGCCAGCAGCTTAGCGCGGCGGGTTAGCACAGATACGCAGTATTTT. Translated: CASSLARRVSTDTQYF.

Note on this clonotype: This could be a read error, since a much larger clone is one nucleotide away. The conserved final phenylalanine or tryptophan is absent from the CDR3, which likely points to a read error. This chain uses TRBV12-3 or TRBV12-4 with TRBJ2-5; the D gene could be TRBD1 or TRBD2 (6 bases each). This CDR3 contains 15 residues. Trimming removed 0 bases from V and 4 bases from J, with 12 bases in between. CDR3 region: CASSLARGVGETQYS. The CDR3 DNA sequence: TGTGCCAGCAGTTTAGCGAGGGGGGTAGGAGAGACCCAGTACTCC.

In its sample, this clonotype was seen a few times. This chain joins TRBV7-9 and TRBJ1-5; D remains unclear. V was shortened by 3 bases and J by 4 bases, with 10 bases between the two germline ends. The germline CDR1 and CDR2 sequences are SEHNR and FQNEAQ (reference sequence). The CDR3 has 14 amino acids. This CDR3 reads CASSLGQINQPQHF. The CDR3 nucleotides read TGTGCCAGCAGCTTGGGTCAAATTAATCAGCCCCAGCATTTT.

This clonotype was detected only a few times. The J gene is TRBJ2-1, the V gene TRBV9, with 7 bases matching TRBD2. The trim removed 0 bases at V and 2 bases at J, leaving 5 bases unmatched. The CDR3 covers 16 residues. Looked up from germline, CDR1 is SGDLS and CDR2 is YYNGEE. The CDR3 region has the DNA TGTGCCAGCAGCGTAGCCGACACTAGCGCCTACAATGAGCAGTTCTTC. It translates to CASSVADTSAYNEQFF.

On this clonotype: With a much larger clone just one base away, this may be a read error. The CDR3 bases are TGCAGTGCTAGACGTCTATCGGGAGACTACGAGCAGTACTTC. Translated: CSARRLSGDYEQYF. This chain links TRBV20-1 with TRBJ2-7; tentative D call: TRBD2 (6 bases). The germline V gene encodes CDR1 DFQATT and CDR2 SNEGSKA (reference sequence). V lost 2 bases and J 3 bases, leaving 14 bases between the germline ends. This CDR3 has 14 residues.

This clonotype is large by share. The chain combines TRBV9 with TRBJ2-7; 9 nucleotides line up with TRBD2. CDR1 and CDR2 from the germline V gene are SGDLS and YYNGEE. V was pared by 0 bases and J by 6 bases, with 7 bases of the junction left unmatched. The CDR3 extends over 15 amino acids. CDR3 coding DNA: TGTGCCAGCAGCGTAGTCACTAGCGGGCTACGCGAGCAGTACTTC. The encoded protein is CASSVVTSGLREQYF.

In this sample, this clonotype is large. A read error may account for a junction end that differs from germline. The chain recombines TRBV5-1 with TRBJ1-6; possibly TRBD1 for D (6 bases). The CDR3 covers 14 residues. CDR1 is SGHRS and CDR2 is YFSETQ in the germline V gene. CDR3: CASSLDSPGSPLHF. Here the CDR3 DNA reads TGCGCCAGCAGTTTGGACAGCCCGGGGTCACCCCTCCACTTT.

This sequence joins TRBV5-1 and TRBJ1-4; D ambiguous. Trimming cost V 7 bases and J 4 bases, with 11 bases left between them. Germline V gene sequence: CDR1 SGHRS, CDR2 YFSETQ. The CDR3 has 13 residues. CDR3 DNA sequence: TGCGCCAGCGGTCGGGATCTTAATGAAAAACTGTTTTTT. Protein product: CASGRDLNEKLFF.

By share, this clonotype ranks as medium-sized. The chain employs TRBV12-3 or TRBV12-4 and TRBJ2-1; the match to TRBD2 covers 8 bases. The trim removed 3 bases at V and 1 base at J, leaving 2 bases unmatched. The CDR3 is made up of 15 amino acids. The CDR3 DNA sequence: TGTGCCAGCAGTTTGGCTAGCGGGTCCTACAATGAGCAGTTCTTC. This encodes CASSLASGSYNEQFF.

The V and J genes are TRBV7-9 and TRBJ1-2; D not resolved. This CDR3 contains 15 residues. Trimming took 3 bases from V and 0 from J, leaving 11 bases between them. Germline V gene data show CDR1 as SEHNR and CDR2 as FQNEAQ (reference sequence). The CDR3: CASSLGYGANYGYTF. For the CDR3, the DNA is TGTGCCAGCAGCTTGGGGTACGGAGCTAACTATGGCTACACCTTC.